The 21 T cell receptor beta chains listed next were all sequenced from one sample in a study of shared clonotypes between healthy human individuals. Repertoires were generated with immunoSEQ multiplex PCR, while TCRdb's copy carries only in-frame clones and drops some. This sample has approximately 530,000 clones; 90% to 97% occur once, and the top ten carry approximately 0.062%. Material: naive CD4+ T cells sorted from blood. The subset denotes: CD45RA+ positively selected. Receptor source: a woman aged 30 to 39 in good health.

The rearrangement links TRBV5-1 to TRBJ1-3, with 7 bases that match TRBD1. Germline V lookup: CDR1 SGHRS, CDR2 YFSETQ. V shed 4 bases, J shed 2 bases, and the junction held 12 bases outside the gene matches. The CDR3 spans 17 residues. In nucleotides, the CDR3 is TGCGCCAGCAGCCTGACCGGGACAGTTTCAGCTGGAAACACCATATATTTT. This encodes CASSLTGTVSAGNTIYF. The whole variable domain, filled in from reference TRBV5-1 and TRBJ1-3, reads KAGVTQTPRYLIKTRGQQVTLSCSPISGHRSVSWYQQTPGQGLQFLFEYFSETQRNKGNFPGRFSGRQFSNSRSEMNVSTLELGDSALYLCASSLTGTVSAGNTIYFGEGSWLTVV.

This chain uses TRBV28 with TRBJ1-1, with D perhaps TRBD1 (5 bases). Trimming left V 5 bases short and J 8 bases short, with 18 bases between. This CDR3 contains 14 residues. Germline V lookup: CDR1 MDHEN, CDR2 SYDVKM. For the CDR3, the DNA is TGTGCCAGCAGTCAAACACCCGGGGCCTCCGAAGCTTTCTTT. Protein sequence: CASSQTPGASEAFF.

As to this clone: This same CDR3 is encoded by further DNA sequences in the sample. The chain carries TRBV7-2 and TRBJ2-4; a possible D gene is TRBD1 (6 bases). CDR3 length: 14 amino acids. From germline, CDR1 is SGHTA and CDR2 FQGNSA. The V and J ends lost 0 bases and 4 bases respectively, with 7 bases between them. In DNA form, the CDR3 reads TGTGCCAGCAGCTTAGCGACAGGAAAAAACATTCAGTACTTC. Its translation: CASSLATGKNIQYF.

The chain uses TRBV23-1 and TRBJ2-5, with a weak D call TRBD1 (6 bases). TRBV23-1 is an ORF for which the function is uncertain. The V gene lost 9 bases and the J gene lost 3 bases, with 11 bases spanning the gap. The CDR3 has 12 residues. The CDR3 is CARVQGKETQYF. In DNA form, the CDR3 reads TGCGCCAGGGTACAGGGTAAAGAGACCCAGTACTTC.

The rearrangement uses TRBV7-9 and TRBJ1-2, with TRBD1 matching over 7 bases. V shed 4 bases and J 0 bases; nucleotides not matched to a gene: 5. This CDR3 is built from 15 residues. Germline lookup yields CDR1 SEHNR and CDR2 FQNEAQ (reference sequence). The CDR3 region has the DNA TGTGCCAGCAGCTCCAGGACAGGAGCTAACTATGGCTACACCTTC. Protein product: CASSSRTGANYGYTF.

V gene TRBV7-2 combines with J gene TRBJ2-1, with 7 bases that match TRBD2. The CDR3 has 16 amino acids. The germline V gene encodes CDR1 SGHTA and CDR2 FQGNSA. Losses at the gene ends were 1 base for V and 4 bases for J; bases not matched to a gene: 7. Here the CDR3 reads CASSLVGLAAYNEQFF. DNA of the CDR3: TGTGCCAGCAGCTTAGTTGGGCTAGCGGCATACAATGAGCAGTTCTTC.

The chain joins TRBV28 to TRBJ1-5; TRBD1 agrees at 8 bases. V was pared by 4 bases and J by 4 bases, with 6 bases of the junction left unmatched. There are 15 residues in the CDR3. Germline V lookup: CDR1 MDHEN, CDR2 SYDVKM. CDR3 sequence reads: CASSSDRAGNQPQHF. The CDR3 region has the DNA TGTGCCAGCAGTTCGGACAGGGCGGGAAATCAGCCCCAGCATTTT. The full variable domain, its missing parts supplied by reference TRBV28 and TRBJ1-5, is DVKVTQSSRYLVKRTGEKVFLECVQDMDHENMFWYRQDPGLGLRLIYFSYDVKMKEKGDIPEGYSVSREKKERFSLILESASTNQTSMYLCASSSDRAGNQPQHFGDGTRLSIL.

J is TRBJ2-1 and V is TRBV6-5; D remains ambiguous. Germline V gene lookup returns CDR1 MNHEY and CDR2 SVGAGI. The CDR3 has 16 residues. V shed 2 bases and J shed 0 bases, with 11 bases lying between them. The CDR3 loop reads CASSYEGSLSYNEQFF. The CDR3 region has the DNA TGTGCCAGCAGTTACGAAGGATCCCTCTCCTACAATGAGCAGTTCTTC.

V usage is TRBV18 and J usage is TRBJ2-5; D possibly matches TRBD1 or TRBD2 (6 bases each). The CDR3 extends over 14 amino acids. The V gene lost 5 bases and the J gene lost 7 bases, with 17 bases spanning the gap. Germline CDR1 is KGHSH and CDR2 is LQKENI. CDR3 coding DNA: TGTGCCAGCTCAATTTCGGGGGCCTCCGTGACCCAGTACTTC. Protein sequence: CASSISGASVTQYF. Based on the CDR3 plus reference TRBV18 and TRBJ2-5, the full variable domain is NAGVMQNPRHLVRRRGQEARLRCSPMKGHSHVYWYRQLPEEGLKFMVYLQKENIIDESGMPKERFSAEFPKEGPSILRIQQVVRGDSAAYFCASSISGASVTQYFGPGTRLLVL.

The chain has TRBV4-2 and TRBJ2-7; the match to TRBD1 covers 9 bases. J gave up 5 bases and V 3 bases, and 8 bases lay outside the gene matches. CDR1 and CDR2 from the germline V gene are LGHNA and YNFKEQ. The CDR3 has 15 amino acids. This CDR3 reads CASSHSWTGAHEQYF. The CDR3 bases are TGTGCCAGCAGCCATTCGTGGACAGGGGCGCACGAGCAGTACTTC.

As regards this clone: This sample includes further DNA sequences coding for the same CDR3. The chain joins TRBV2 to TRBJ2-7; no definite D call. The germline gives CDR1 SNHLY, CDR2 FYNNEI. This CDR3 has 11 amino acids. The germline V and J ends were trimmed by 2 bases and 4 bases, with 3 bases remaining between them. The CDR3 loop reads CASSELYEQYF. The CDR3 DNA reads TGTGCCAGCAGTGAACTTTACGAGCAGTACTTC. Based on the CDR3 plus reference TRBV2 and TRBJ2-7, the full variable domain is EPEVTQTPSHQVTQMGQEVILRCVPISNHLYFYWYRQILGQKVEFLVSFYNNEISEKSEIFDDQFSVERPDGSNFTLKIRSTKLEDSAMYFCASSELYEQYFGPGTRLTVT.

The chain carries TRBV30 and TRBJ1-1; weak D call: TRBD1 (6 bases). V dropped 1 base and J dropped 5 bases, with 17 bases sitting between them. The CDR3 extends over 15 amino acids. CDR1 is GTSNPN, CDR2 SVGIG, per germline (reference sequence). CDR3 nucleotide sequence: TGTGCCTGGAGTGAGGGGGTCGGGGGGCAAACTGAAGCTTTCTTT. Translated: CAWSEGVGGQTEAFF.

The chain uses TRBV10-3 and TRBJ2-2, with TRBD2 matching over 7 bases. The CDR3 is 15 residues long. With 5 bases clipped from V and 1 base from J, the junction kept 4 bases outside the gene matches. Germline values: CDR1 ENHRY, CDR2 SYGVKD. The CDR3 spells CAISYGGRNTGELFF. Written as DNA, the CDR3 is TGTGCCATCAGTTACGGCGGGAGGAACACCGGGGAGCTGTTTTTT.

The chain employs TRBV6-6 and TRBJ2-7, with D perhaps given as TRBD1 or TRBD2 (5 bases each). V was shortened by 4 bases and J by 0 bases, with 13 bases between the two germline ends. The CDR3 contains 15 residues. Germline V gene lookup returns CDR1 MNHNY and CDR2 SVGAGI (reference sequence). The CDR3 nucleotides are TGTGCCAGCAGTTTCGAAACGGGGCACTCCTACGAGCAGTACTTC. It yields the protein CASSFETGHSYEQYF.

The gene calls are TRBV25-1 and TRBJ2-5; the D call may be TRBD1 or TRBD2 (6 bases each). The CDR3 extends over 13 amino acids. V gave up 4 bases and J gave up 11 bases, with 17 bases separating them. Germline V gene lookup returns CDR1 MGHDK and CDR2 SYGVNS. This CDR3 is CASSVGGRNEQYF. CDR3 sequence (DNA): TGTGCCAGCAGTGTTGGGGGGCGCAATGAGCAGTACTTC.

The chain couples TRBV5-4 to TRBJ2-3; 12 positions agree with TRBD2. The V segment lost 0 bases and the J segment 7 bases; nucleotides outside the gene matches: 15. Looked up from germline, CDR1 is SGHNT and CDR2 is YYREEE (reference sequence). This CDR3 comprises 19 residues. The CDR3 loop is CASSLGFGGLAGRLNTQYF. Here the CDR3 DNA reads TGTGCCAGCAGCTTGGGATTTGGCGGACTAGCGGGACGGCTGAATACGCAGTATTTT.

This chain joins TRBV27 and TRBJ1-4; TRBD1 is a possible D gene (6 bases). The CDR3 extends over 14 amino acids. Germline V CDR1 and CDR2: MNHEY, SMNVEV (reference sequence). V shed 3 bases and J shed 3 bases, with 8 bases lying between them. The CDR3 sequence is CASSLTGANEKLFF. CDR3 in DNA: TGTGCCAGCAGTTTGACAGGCGCTAATGAAAAACTGTTTTTT.

The chain has TRBV27 and TRBJ2-5; D remains ambiguous. The closer fit of TRBJ2-7 to the DNA end suggests the J call may be wrong. The CDR3 length is 14 residues. Germline CDR1 and CDR2: MNHEY and SMNVEV (reference sequence). The CDR3: CASSRSWGSYEQYF. The CDR3 DNA reads TGTGCCAGCAGTCGAAGCTGGGGATCCTACGAGCAGTACTTC.

CDR3 sequence reads: CASSLVGASSNQPQHF. CDR3 DNA sequence: TGTGCCAGCAGCTTAGTTGGGGCTTCAAGCAATCAGCCCCAGCATTTT. The chain uses TRBV7-2 and TRBJ1-5; D is possibly TRBD1 (5 bases). CDR3 length equals 16 residues. V shed 1 base and J shed 1 base, with 11 bases lying between them. Germline-derived CDR1 and CDR2 are SGHTA and FQGNSA.

The chain couples TRBV30 to TRBJ2-5; D gene unclear. Trimming removed 0 bases at V and 1 base at J, with 12 bases between. CDR3 length: 15 amino acids. Looked up from germline, CDR1 is GTSNPN and CDR2 is SVGIG (reference sequence). This CDR3 reads CAWSVFSGFQETQYF. The CDR3 DNA is TGTGCCTGGAGTGTATTCTCCGGATTCCAAGAGACCCAGTACTTC.

The chain carries TRBV7-2 and TRBJ2-7; D gene ambiguous. Trimming cost V 1 base and J 4 bases, with 11 bases left between them. Germline V CDR1 and CDR2: SGHTA, FQGNSA. The CDR3 spans 14 residues. CDR3 sequence: CASSLGGSKYEQYF. DNA of the CDR3: TGTGCCAGCAGCTTAGGGGGTAGTAAATACGAGCAGTACTTC.